Presented here are 26 T cell receptor beta chains from one specimen sequenced in a study of blood T cell repertoires in COVID-19. TCRdb's copy holds only in-frame clones and misses some; the assay was immunoSEQ multiplex PCR. The table shows approximately 140,000 clones, with roughly 81% occurring only once. The sequencing input was peripheral blood. The receptors derive from a human donor with acute or convalescent COVID-19. The donor label of this sample is uncertain.

The CDR3 DNA follows: TGCGCCAGCAGCCTGGGGACAGAAATTTATGGCTACACCTTC. It codes for CASSLGTEIYGYTF. V is TRBV5-1 and J is TRBJ1-2, with 7 bases matching TRBD1. Germline V gene data show CDR1 as SGHRS and CDR2 as YFSETQ. V trimming: 4 bases; J trimming: 5 bases; junction bases outside the gene matches: 8. The CDR3 spans 14 residues.

V and J are TRBV5-1 and TRBJ1-2; D possibly corresponds to TRBD1 (5 bases). The V end lost 4 bases, the J end lost 4 bases, and 14 bases lay between the germline ends. The V gene's germline CDR1 is SGHRS and CDR2 YFSETQ. The CDR3 has 14 amino acids. DNA of the CDR3: TGCGCCAGCAGCCCGGGAGGGGAGGCCTATGGCTACACCTTC. Protein sequence: CASSPGGEAYGYTF.

The chain links TRBV9 to TRBJ2-1; TRBD2 agrees at 11 bases. Losses at the gene ends were 1 base for V and 4 bases for J; bases not matched to a gene: 10. The germline V gene encodes CDR1 SGDLS and CDR2 YYNGEE. The CDR3 runs 18 residues. CDR3 loop: CASSVPLEVAGGYNEQFF. The CDR3 region has the DNA TGTGCCAGCAGCGTACCCCTCGAGGTAGCGGGGGGGTACAATGAGCAGTTCTTC. Full variable domain (remainder filled in from reference TRBV9 and TRBJ2-1): DSGVTQTPKHLITATGQRVTLRCSPRSGDLSVYWYQQSLDQGLQFLIQYYNGEERAKGNILERFSAQQFPDLHSELNLSSLELGDSALYFCASSVPLEVAGGYNEQFFGPGTRLTVL.

The V gene is TRBV7-9, the J gene TRBJ1-5; maybe TRBD1 (5 bases). V dropped 2 bases and J dropped 5 bases, with 10 bases sitting between them. This CDR3 spans 14 amino acids. Germline V gene lookup returns CDR1 SEHNR and CDR2 FQNEAQ (reference sequence). In DNA form, the CDR3 reads TGTGCCAGCAGCTTATGGGGCCTACATCAGCCCCAGCATTTT. Translating gives CASSLWGLHQPQHF.

The rearrangement joins TRBV30 to TRBJ1-2; D gene uncertain. Trimming took 2 bases from V and 2 from J, leaving 15 bases between them. The CDR3 contains 15 residues. The germline V gene encodes CDR1 GTSNPN and CDR2 SVGIG (reference sequence). The CDR3 spells CAWSLDSRTNYGYTF. The DNA of the CDR3 is TGTGCCTGGAGTTTGGACTCCCGGACCAACTATGGCTACACCTTC.

The chain employs TRBV6-5 and TRBJ1-5; D may be TRBD1 (5 bases). The CDR3 extends over 15 amino acids. Trimming pared 8 bases from V and 0 bases from J, leaving 14 bases between. Germline CDR1 and CDR2: MNHEY and SVGAGI. CDR3 sequence: CASCPGLNSNQPQHF. The CDR3 DNA is TGTGCCAGCTGTCCGGGACTCAATAGCAATCAGCCCCAGCATTTT.

J is TRBJ2-1 and V is TRBV2; TRBD2 aligns across 11 bases. J gave up 1 base and V 8 bases, and 10 bases lay outside the gene matches. Germline CDR1 SNHLY, CDR2 FYNNEI. The CDR3 is 17 residues long. The CDR3 sequence: CASSPRLAGWSYNEQFF. In DNA, the CDR3 is TGTGCCAGCTCTCCCCGACTAGCGGGGTGGTCCTACAATGAGCAGTTCTTC.

The chain has TRBV9 and TRBJ1-6; D might be TRBD1 (5 bases). The V end was cut by 3 bases, the J end by 7 bases, with 17 bases between. CDR1 and CDR2 (germline): SGDLS, YYNGEE. This CDR3 contains 16 residues. This CDR3 is CASSALGAIGNSPLHF. The CDR3 DNA reads TGTGCCAGCAGCGCCTTAGGGGCTATCGGAAATTCACCCCTCCACTTT.

In its sample, this clone was seen a few times. This specimen includes other DNA sequences encoding the same CDR3. J is TRBJ1-1 and V is TRBV6-5, with TRBD1 matching over 8 bases. After removal of 0 bases from V and 7 bases from J, the junction contained 1 base not matched to a gene. Germline V gene data show CDR1 as MNHEY and CDR2 as SVGAGI. The CDR3 length is 13 residues. The CDR3 DNA reads as TGTGCCAGCAGTTACTCCGGGACAGGTGAAGCTTTCTTT. Protein sequence: CASSYSGTGEAFF.

The chain employs TRBV6-5 and TRBJ1-1; D ambiguous. Germline V gives CDR1 MNHEY, CDR2 SVGAGI. Trimming took 5 bases from V and 10 from J, leaving 17 bases between them. The CDR3 is 13 residues long. The CDR3: CASSPNSATGAFF. As DNA, the CDR3 is TGTGCCAGCAGTCCGAACAGTGCAACCGGAGCTTTCTTT.

This clone was seen a handful of times. The chain employs TRBV7-9 and TRBJ1-1; D remains ambiguous. Looked up from germline, CDR1 is SEHNR and CDR2 is FQNEAQ (reference sequence). CDR3 length: 13 residues. Trimming left V 2 bases short and J 7 bases short, with 11 bases between. The CDR3 protein is CASSLTDSGEAFF. The CDR3, as DNA: TGTGCCAGCAGCTTAACGGATTCGGGTGAAGCTTTCTTT. Using reference TRBV7-9 and TRBJ1-1 for the parts outside the CDR3, the full variable domain is DTGVSQNPRHKITKRGQNVTFRCDPISEHNRLYWYRQTLGQGPEFLTYFQNEAQLEKSRLLSDRFSAERPKGSFSTLEIQRTEQGDSAMYLCASSLTDSGEAFFGQGTRLTVV.

The rearrangement uses TRBV3-1 (or the pseudogene TRBV3-2) and TRBJ2-7; the match to TRBD1 covers 7 bases. With V trimmed by 0 bases and J by 1 base, 6 bases remained unmatched. Germline loops: CDR1 LGHDT, CDR2 YNNKEL (reference sequence). CDR3 size: 16 residues. The CDR3 sequence is CASSQDDRALSYEQYF. DNA for the CDR3: TGTGCCAGCAGCCAAGATGACAGGGCTTTGTCCTACGAGCAGTACTTC.

This chain connects TRBV2 to TRBJ1-1; D not certain. V shed 6 bases and J shed 9 bases, with 14 bases lying between them. The CDR3 runs 12 residues. From germline, CDR1 is SNHLY and CDR2 FYNNEI. In nucleotides, the CDR3 is TGTGCCAGCAGGGCGGGGTCTCGTCAAGCTTTCTTT. It codes for CASRAGSRQAFF.

The chain has TRBV9 and TRBJ2-6; D is uncertain. Trimming took off 3 bases at V and 4 bases at J, with 8 bases between the two ends. The germline V gene encodes CDR1 SGDLS and CDR2 YYNGEE. This CDR3 is 14 amino acids long. CDR3 residues: CASSDGAGANVLTF. The CDR3 nucleotides read TGTGCCAGCAGCGACGGTGCGGGGGCCAACGTCCTGACTTTC.

The chain has TRBV19 and TRBJ1-2, with TRBD1 identical over 9 bases. Looked up from germline, CDR1 is LNHDA and CDR2 is SQIVND (reference sequence). The CDR3 is 13 residues long. The ends lost 9 bases at V and 3 bases at J; junction bases unmatched: 5. In DNA, the CDR3 is TGTGCCAGCGCACAGGGGGCTTACTATGGCTACACCTTC. Residues: CASAQGAYYGYTF.

V is TRBV6-1 and J is TRBJ2-1; tentatively, D is TRBD2 (6 bases). CDR1 is MNHNS and CDR2 is SASEGT in the germline V gene. CDR3 size: 14 residues. Trimming removed 0 bases from V and 8 bases from J, with 11 bases in between. This CDR3 is CASSEAWRADEQFF. The DNA for the CDR3 is TGTGCCAGCAGTGAAGCGTGGAGGGCCGATGAGCAGTTCTTC.

The gene calls are TRBV11-3 and TRBJ1-4, with D hard to call. The germline V gene has CDR1 SGHNT and CDR2 YENEEA. Trimming took off 1 base at V and 11 bases at J, with 11 bases between the two ends. The CDR3 loop spans 13 amino acids. The CDR3 region has the DNA TGTGCCAGCAGCTTAGGAGCGGACGCCAAACTGTTTTTT. Translating gives CASSLGADAKLFF.

This chain connects TRBV6-5 to TRBJ1-3, with a possible D match to TRBD1 (5 bases). Per the germline V gene, CDR1 is MNHEY and CDR2 is SVGAGI. The CDR3 is made up of 15 amino acids. V lost 2 bases and J 4 bases, leaving 12 bases between the germline ends. The CDR3 loop is CASSYHGGGGNTIYF. The CDR3 region has the DNA TGTGCCAGCAGTTACCATGGGGGGGGAGGAAACACCATATATTTT.

The chain employs TRBV6-6 and TRBJ1-4; TRBD1 matches at 9 bases. CDR1 and CDR2 from the germline V gene are MNHNY and SVGAGI (reference sequence). J lost 7 bases, V lost 7 bases, and 4 bases had no gene match. The CDR3 extends over 13 amino acids. CDR3 nucleotide sequence: TGTGCCAGCACCCGGGACAGGGTTGAAAAACTGTTTTTT. Amino acids: CASTRDRVEKLFF.

DNA for the CDR3: TGTGCCAGCAGCCAAGTCCAGGACAGCGCGAACACCGGGGAGCTGTTTTTT. This translates into CASSQVQDSANTGELFF. The chain couples TRBV3-1 (or the pseudogene TRBV3-2) to TRBJ2-2; tentatively, D is TRBD1 (6 bases). Germline assignment: CDR1 LGHDT and CDR2 YNNKEL (reference sequence). The CDR3 spans 17 residues. The V end lost 1 base, the J end lost 0 bases, and 12 bases lay between the germline ends.

This chain joins TRBV4-1 and TRBJ1-2; 9 bases are a match to TRBD1. Trimming removed 4 bases from V and 8 bases from J; junction bases left unmatched: 11. Germline assignment: CDR1 MGHRA and CDR2 YSYEKL. The CDR3 has 15 amino acids. The CDR3 sequence: CASSRPGQGSGGYTF. DNA for the CDR3: TGCGCCAGCAGCCGTCCGGGACAGGGCTCGGGGGGCTACACCTTC.

The J gene is TRBJ2-3, the V gene TRBV19; 7 nucleotides match TRBD1. This CDR3 comprises 15 residues. The junction had 10 bases not matched to a gene; V was cut back by 4 bases and J by 6 bases. CDR1 and CDR2 (germline): LNHDA, SQIVND (reference sequence). CDR3 sequence reads: CASSRTRDRGDTQYF. The CDR3, as DNA: TGTGCCAGTAGTAGAACCCGGGACAGAGGGGATACGCAGTATTTT. Complete variable domain (other parts from reference TRBV19 and TRBJ2-3): DGGITQSPKYLFRKEGQNVTLSCEQNLNHDAMYWYRQDPGQGLRLIYYSQIVNDFQKGDIAEGYSVSREKKESFPLTVTSAQKNPTAFYLCASSRTRDRGDTQYFGPGTRLTVL.

The chain recombines TRBV15 with TRBJ2-1; possibly TRBD2 for D (7 bases). Germline CDR1 reads LNHNV; CDR2 reads YYDKDF (reference sequence). The CDR3 spans 14 residues. Trimming shortened V by 4 bases and J by 6 bases, and 13 bases separated the two germline ends. CDR3 region: CATSNGGPFNEQFF. In DNA, the CDR3 is TGTGCCACCAGCAACGGGGGGCCTTTCAATGAGCAGTTCTTC.

The chain recombines TRBV18 with TRBJ1-2, with a weak D call TRBD1 (6 bases). The CDR3 consists of 13 residues. V was shortened by 6 bases and J by 5 bases, with 13 bases between the two germline ends. CDR1 is KGHSH and CDR2 is LQKENI in the germline V gene. Written as DNA, the CDR3 is TGTGCCAGCTCCAACGAAGGGGGTTATGGCTACACCTTC. This translates into CASSNEGGYGYTF.

The rearrangement joins TRBV4-1 to TRBJ1-5, with D possibly matching TRBD1 (6 bases). Germline values: CDR1 MGHRA, CDR2 YSYEKL. V lost 9 bases and J lost 9, with 9 bases in between. This CDR3 comprises 10 residues. The CDR3 DNA sequence: TGCGCCAGGAGGGGGATGCCCCAGCATTTT. The encoded protein is CARRGMPQHF.

The chain carries TRBV9 and TRBJ2-1; 7 nucleotides line up with TRBD1. Germline V gene lookup returns CDR1 SGDLS and CDR2 YYNGEE. This CDR3 is 14 amino acids long. J lost 4 bases, V lost 6 bases, and 7 bases had no gene match. CDR3 sequence reads: CASNKGGPYNEQFF. The CDR3, as DNA: TGTGCCAGCAACAAAGGGGGCCCATACAATGAGCAGTTCTTC.